The 14 T cell receptor beta chains below were found in one sample sequenced in a study of blood T cell repertoires in COVID-19. Only in-frame clones appear in the TCRdb table, and some are missing; sequencing was by immunoSEQ multiplex PCR. This sample has under 250,000 clones, with around 83% found just once. Sequencing was performed on peripheral blood. These receptors were collected from a man aged 45 to 65 with active or convalescent COVID-19.

The chain joins TRBV5-5 to TRBJ1-5, with 7 nucleotides matching TRBD1. This CDR3 has 16 amino acids. V gave up 0 bases and J gave up 3 bases; unmatched junction bases: 6. Germline V gives CDR1 SGHKS, CDR2 YYEKEE (reference sequence). CDR3: CASSLAPTGINQPQHF. The CDR3 nucleotides read TGTGCCAGCAGCTTGGCCCCGACAGGGATCAATCAGCCCCAGCATTTT. Complete variable domain (other parts from reference TRBV5-5 and TRBJ1-5): DAGVTQSPTHLIKTRGQQVTLRCSPISGHKSVSWYQQVLGQGPQFIFQYYEKEERGRGNFPDRFSARQFPNYSSELNVNALLLGDSALYLCASSLAPTGINQPQHFGDGTRLSIL.

As regards this clone: Other DNA sequences of this sample code for an identical CDR3. The V call is TRBV6-2 or TRBV6-3, the J call TRBJ2-5; 12 nucleotides agree with TRBD2. CDR3 size: 16 residues. CDR1 and CDR2 from the germline V gene are MNHEY and SVGEGT. Unmatched junction bases numbered 7, after V lost 3 bases and J lost 5 bases. CDR3 sequence reads: CASSYPSGGAWETQYF. DNA for the CDR3: TGTGCCAGCAGTTATCCTAGCGGGGGGGCCTGGGAGACCCAGTACTTC.

The chain recombines TRBV4-1 with TRBJ1-1; 7 nucleotides match TRBD1. The CDR3 is 14 amino acids. Germline V gives CDR1 MGHRA, CDR2 YSYEKL. Unmatched junction bases numbered 6, after V lost 2 bases and J lost 6 bases. In DNA form, the CDR3 reads TGCGCCAGCAGCCAATTATTGACAGGGCCTGAAGCTTTCTTT. Its protein product is CASSQLLTGPEAFF.

The chain combines TRBV7-2 with TRBJ2-1; TRBD2 matches at 11 bases. The CDR3 totals 16 residues. V was clipped by 5 bases and J by 4 bases; unmatched bases: 7. Germline CDR1 SGHTA, CDR2 FQGNSA. CDR3 residues: CASSVTGLAGYNEQFF. The CDR3 DNA follows: TGTGCCAGCAGCGTTACCGGACTAGCGGGTTACAATGAGCAGTTCTTC. The whole variable domain, filled in from reference TRBV7-2 and TRBJ2-1, reads GAGVSQSPSNKVTEKGKDVELRCDPISGHTALYWYRQSLGQGLEFLIYFQGNSAPDKSGLPSDRFSAERTGGSVSTLTIQRTQQEDSAVYLCASSVTGLAGYNEQFFGPGTRLTVL.

The CDR3 DNA follows: TGTGCCAGCAGTTTGTCCGCAGATACGCAGTATTTT. Translation gives CASSLSADTQYF. The chain combines TRBV27 with TRBJ2-3; D not certain. V was cut by 3 bases and J by 4 bases, with 5 bases left in between. This CDR3 has 12 residues. Germline V gives CDR1 MNHEY, CDR2 SMNVEV (reference sequence).

The chain uses TRBV30 and TRBJ2-7; the match to TRBD1 covers 8 bases. The CDR3 has 13 amino acids. Unmatched junction bases numbered 6, after V lost 4 bases and J lost 4 bases. From germline, CDR1 is GTSNPN and CDR2 SVGIG (reference sequence). CDR3 region: CAWKRDRPYEQYF. CDR3 bases: TGTGCCTGGAAGAGGGACAGGCCTTACGAGCAGTACTTC. Full variable domain (outside the CDR3, taken from reference TRBV30 and TRBJ2-7): SQTIHQWPATLVQPVGSPLSLECTVEGTSNPNLYWYRQAAGRGLQLLFYSVGIGQISSEVPQNLSASRPQDRQFILSSKKLLLSDSGFYLCAWKRDRPYEQYFGPGTRLTVT.

The genes are TRBV6-1 and TRBJ1-5; possible D gene TRBD1, 5 bases. Germline V CDR1 and CDR2: MNHNS, SASEGT. V lost 1 base and J lost 4, with 8 bases in between. The CDR3 covers 14 residues. In nucleotides, the CDR3 is TGTGCCAGCAGTGAAGACCAGGGAAATCAGCCCCAGCATTTT. Protein product: CASSEDQGNQPQHF.

V usage is TRBV10-3 and J usage is TRBJ2-3; D is perhaps TRBD2 (5 bases). The CDR3 covers 16 residues. The germline gives CDR1 ENHRY, CDR2 SYGVKD. Trimming removed 0 bases from V and 9 bases from J, with 19 bases in between. The DNA of the CDR3 is TGTGCCATCAGTGAGTCCGGAGGACCTCGTAAAGTGACGCAGTATTTT. Protein product: CAISESGGPRKVTQYF.

V and J are TRBV5-1 and TRBJ2-3; 8 bases are a match to TRBD2. The germline gives CDR1 SGHRS, CDR2 YFSETQ. The CDR3 length is 15 residues. J was trimmed by 0 bases and V by 3 bases; bases with no gene match: 3. The CDR3 coding sequence is TGCGCCAGCAGCTCGGGAGGGGGAAGCACAGATACGCAGTATTTT. It codes for CASSSGGGSTDTQYF.

The V call is TRBV9, the J call TRBJ2-3; possible D gene TRBD1, 6 bases. With 3 bases removed from V and 2 bases from J, the gap between germline ends came to 16 bases. In germline, CDR1 is SGDLS, CDR2 YYNGEE. The length of the CDR3 is 16 residues. This chain's CDR3 is CASSAARRQATDTQYF. CDR3 DNA sequence: TGTGCCAGCAGCGCCGCTAGGCGACAGGCCACAGATACGCAGTATTTT.

The chain has TRBV12-3 or TRBV12-4 and TRBJ1-1; a possible D gene is TRBD1 (5 bases). The germline V and J ends were trimmed by 7 bases and 3 bases, with 12 bases remaining between them. The CDR3 totals 13 residues. The CDR3 spells CASNPGRYTEAFF. CDR3 nucleotide sequence: TGTGCCAGCAACCCAGGGAGGTACACTGAAGCTTTCTTT.

The chain employs TRBV5-6 and TRBJ2-2, with no clear D. The V end was cut by 0 bases, the J end by 5 bases, with 11 bases between. In germline, CDR1 is SGHDT, CDR2 YYEEEE. CDR3 length: 15 residues. The DNA of the CDR3 is TGTGCCAGCAGCTTGGAGTTGGCCTTAACCGGGGAGCTGTTTTTT. Its translation is CASSLELALTGELFF.

The rearrangement uses TRBV19 and TRBJ2-5, with D possibly TRBD1 on 5 matching bases. With 1 base removed from V and 4 bases from J, the gap between germline ends came to 10 bases. CDR1 is LNHDA, CDR2 SQIVND, per germline (reference sequence). The CDR3 length is 14 residues. As DNA, the CDR3 is TGTGCCAGTAGTATAGTGGCAAGGGGAGAGACCCAGTACTTC. Protein sequence: CASSIVARGETQYF.

The chain has TRBV6-6 and TRBJ2-1, with a tentative D call TRBD2 (6 bases). Germline values: CDR1 MNHNY, CDR2 SVGAGI (reference sequence). The CDR3 spans 14 residues. Between the trimmed V and J ends, which lost 4 bases and 6 bases, there was a span of 13 bases. The CDR3: CASSFGGKSNEQFF. Written as DNA, the CDR3 is TGTGCCAGCAGTTTTGGGGGGAAGTCCAATGAGCAGTTCTTC.